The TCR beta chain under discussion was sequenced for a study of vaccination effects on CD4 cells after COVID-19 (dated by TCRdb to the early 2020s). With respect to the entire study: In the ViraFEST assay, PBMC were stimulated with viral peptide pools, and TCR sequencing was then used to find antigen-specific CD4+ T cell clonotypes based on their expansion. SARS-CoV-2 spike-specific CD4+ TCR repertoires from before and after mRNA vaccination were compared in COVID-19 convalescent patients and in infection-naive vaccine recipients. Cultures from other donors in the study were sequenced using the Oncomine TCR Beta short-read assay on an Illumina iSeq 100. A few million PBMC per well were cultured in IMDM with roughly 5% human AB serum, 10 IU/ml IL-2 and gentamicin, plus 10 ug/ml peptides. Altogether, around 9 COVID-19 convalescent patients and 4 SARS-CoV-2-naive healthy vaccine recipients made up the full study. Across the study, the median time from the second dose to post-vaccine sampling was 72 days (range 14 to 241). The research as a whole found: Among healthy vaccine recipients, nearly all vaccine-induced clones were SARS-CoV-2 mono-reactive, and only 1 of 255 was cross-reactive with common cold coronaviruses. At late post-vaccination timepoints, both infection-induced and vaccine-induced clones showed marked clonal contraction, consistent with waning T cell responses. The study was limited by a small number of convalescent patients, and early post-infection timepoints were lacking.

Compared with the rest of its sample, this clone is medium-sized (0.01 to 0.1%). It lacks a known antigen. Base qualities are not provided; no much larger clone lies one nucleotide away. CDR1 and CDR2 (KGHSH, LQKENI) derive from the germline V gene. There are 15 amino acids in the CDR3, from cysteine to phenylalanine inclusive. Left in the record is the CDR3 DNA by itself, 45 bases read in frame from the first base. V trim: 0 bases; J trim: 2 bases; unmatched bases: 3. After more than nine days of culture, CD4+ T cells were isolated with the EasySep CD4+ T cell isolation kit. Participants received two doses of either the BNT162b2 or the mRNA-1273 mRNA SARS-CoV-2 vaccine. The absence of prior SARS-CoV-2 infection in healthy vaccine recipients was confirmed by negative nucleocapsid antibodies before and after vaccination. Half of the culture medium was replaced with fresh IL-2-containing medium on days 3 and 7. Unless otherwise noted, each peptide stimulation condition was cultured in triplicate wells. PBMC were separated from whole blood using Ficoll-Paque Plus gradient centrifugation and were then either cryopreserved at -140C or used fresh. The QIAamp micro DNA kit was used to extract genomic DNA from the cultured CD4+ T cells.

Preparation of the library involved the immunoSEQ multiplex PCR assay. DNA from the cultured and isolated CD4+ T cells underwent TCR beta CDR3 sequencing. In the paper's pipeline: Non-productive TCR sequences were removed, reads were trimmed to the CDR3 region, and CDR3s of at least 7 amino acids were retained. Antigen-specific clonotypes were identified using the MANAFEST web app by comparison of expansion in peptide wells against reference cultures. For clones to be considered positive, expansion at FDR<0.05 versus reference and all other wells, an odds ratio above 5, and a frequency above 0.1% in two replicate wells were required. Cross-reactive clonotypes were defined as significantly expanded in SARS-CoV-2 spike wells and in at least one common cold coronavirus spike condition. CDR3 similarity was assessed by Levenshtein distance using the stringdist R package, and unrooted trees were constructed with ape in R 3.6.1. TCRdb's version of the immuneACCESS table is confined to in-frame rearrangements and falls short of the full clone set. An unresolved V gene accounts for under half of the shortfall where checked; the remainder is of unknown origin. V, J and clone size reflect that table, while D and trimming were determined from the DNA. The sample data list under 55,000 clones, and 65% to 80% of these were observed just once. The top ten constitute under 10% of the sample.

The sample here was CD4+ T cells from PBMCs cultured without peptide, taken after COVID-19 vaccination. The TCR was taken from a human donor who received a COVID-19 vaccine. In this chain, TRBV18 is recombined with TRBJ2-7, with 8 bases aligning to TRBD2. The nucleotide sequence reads TGTGCCAGCTCACCACCGGCAGCGGGAGCCTACGAGCAGTACTTC. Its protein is CASSPPAAGAYEQYF.